This T cell receptor beta chain was recorded in a study of T cell responses to AZD1222 COVID-19 vaccine. Study summary: Timing groups of about 4 and about 12 weeks for second doses were pooled.

Points on this clone: Its antigen is as yet unknown.

The protocol was immunoSEQ multiplex PCR, while the TCRdb copy is restricted to in-frame clones and leaves out a portion. The profile shows some 140,000 clones, approximately 90% of them singletons. Broader study findings: Dominant CD4 TCR responses targeted spike regions 160-218 and 743-854. Breadth and depth of Spike-specific TCRs rose after two AZD1222 doses.

V trimming: 0 bases; J trimming: 5 bases; junction bases outside the gene matches: 5. Germline V CDR1 and CDR2: LGHNA, YSLEER. The CDR3 has 15 amino acids. The chain has TRBV4-3 and TRBJ2-3, with 7 nucleotides matching TRBD1. Sequenced here: peripheral blood, sampled on day 0 of AZD1222 vaccination. The TCR comes from an adult in good health. CDR3 DNA sequence: TGCGCCAGCAGCCAAGAAGTGCAGGGGGTAGATACGCAGTATTTT. This gives the protein CASSQEVQGVDTQYF.